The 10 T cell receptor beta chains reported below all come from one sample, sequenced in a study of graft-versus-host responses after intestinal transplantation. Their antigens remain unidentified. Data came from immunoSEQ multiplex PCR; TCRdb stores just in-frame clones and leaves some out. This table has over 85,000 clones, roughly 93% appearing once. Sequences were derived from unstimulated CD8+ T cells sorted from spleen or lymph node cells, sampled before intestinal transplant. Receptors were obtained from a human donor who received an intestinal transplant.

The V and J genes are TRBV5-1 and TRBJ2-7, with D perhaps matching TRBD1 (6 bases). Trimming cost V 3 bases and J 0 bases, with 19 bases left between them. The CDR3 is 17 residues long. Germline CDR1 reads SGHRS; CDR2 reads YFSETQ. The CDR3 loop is CASSSIPTGQGSYEQYF. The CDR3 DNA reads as TGCGCCAGCAGCTCGATCCCAACGGGACAAGGCTCCTACGAGCAGTACTTC.

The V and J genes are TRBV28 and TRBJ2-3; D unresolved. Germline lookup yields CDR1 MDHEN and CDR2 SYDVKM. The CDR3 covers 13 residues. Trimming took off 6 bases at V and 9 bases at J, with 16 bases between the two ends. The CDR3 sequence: CASSSQTGATQYF. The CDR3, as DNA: TGTGCCAGCAGCTCGCAGACTGGTGCAACGCAGTATTTT. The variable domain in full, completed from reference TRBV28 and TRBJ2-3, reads DVKVTQSSRYLVKRTGEKVFLECVQDMDHENMFWYRQDPGLGLRLIYFSYDVKMKEKGDIPEGYSVSREKKERFSLILESASTNQTSMYLCASSSQTGATQYFGPGTRLTVL.

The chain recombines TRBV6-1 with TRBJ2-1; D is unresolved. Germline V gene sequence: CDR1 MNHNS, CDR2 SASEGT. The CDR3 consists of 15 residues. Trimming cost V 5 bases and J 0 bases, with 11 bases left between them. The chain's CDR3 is CASSLGSSSYNEQFF. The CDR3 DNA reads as TGTGCCAGCAGTCTCGGTTCTAGCTCCTACAATGAGCAGTTCTTC.

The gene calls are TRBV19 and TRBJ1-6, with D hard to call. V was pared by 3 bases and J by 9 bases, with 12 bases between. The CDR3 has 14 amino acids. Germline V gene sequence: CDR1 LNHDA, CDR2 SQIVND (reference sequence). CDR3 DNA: TGTGCCAGTAGTATTGGGCCTGGAGGTTCACCCCTCCACTTT. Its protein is CASSIGPGGSPLHF.

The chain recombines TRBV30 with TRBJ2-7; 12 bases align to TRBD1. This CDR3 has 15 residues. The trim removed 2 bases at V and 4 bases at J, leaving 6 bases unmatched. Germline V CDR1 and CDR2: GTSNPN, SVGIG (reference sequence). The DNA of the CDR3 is TGTGCCTGGAGTACCGGGACAGGGGGCTTTTACGAGCAGTACTTC. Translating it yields CAWSTGTGGFYEQYF.

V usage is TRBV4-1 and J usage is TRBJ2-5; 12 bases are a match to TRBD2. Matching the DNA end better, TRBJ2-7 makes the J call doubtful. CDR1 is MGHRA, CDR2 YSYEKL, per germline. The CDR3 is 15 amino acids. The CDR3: CASSPGLAGPYEQYF. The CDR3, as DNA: TGCGCCAGCAGCCCCGGACTAGCGGGACCCTACGAGCAGTACTTC.

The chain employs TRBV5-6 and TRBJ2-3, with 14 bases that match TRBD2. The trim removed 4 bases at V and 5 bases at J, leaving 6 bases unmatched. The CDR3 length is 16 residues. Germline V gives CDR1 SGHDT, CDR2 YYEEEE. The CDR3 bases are TGTGCCAGCAGCGGGGGACTAGCGGGGGAAATAGATACGCAGTATTTT. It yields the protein CASSGGLAGEIDTQYF.

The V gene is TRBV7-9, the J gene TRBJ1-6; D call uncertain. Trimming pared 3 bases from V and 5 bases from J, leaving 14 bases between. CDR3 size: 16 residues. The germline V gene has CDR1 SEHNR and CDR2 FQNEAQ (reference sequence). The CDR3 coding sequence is TGTGCCAGCAGCTTGGGGTCAGGAGGGAATAATTCACCCCTCCACTTT. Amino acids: CASSLGSGGNNSPLHF.

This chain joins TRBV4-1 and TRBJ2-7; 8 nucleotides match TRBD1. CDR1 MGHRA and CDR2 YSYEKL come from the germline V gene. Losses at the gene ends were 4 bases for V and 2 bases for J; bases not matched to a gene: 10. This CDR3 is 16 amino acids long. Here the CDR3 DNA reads TGCGCCAGCAGCCGATTACCGGGACAGGAGACCTACGAGCAGTACTTC. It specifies CASSRLPGQETYEQYF.

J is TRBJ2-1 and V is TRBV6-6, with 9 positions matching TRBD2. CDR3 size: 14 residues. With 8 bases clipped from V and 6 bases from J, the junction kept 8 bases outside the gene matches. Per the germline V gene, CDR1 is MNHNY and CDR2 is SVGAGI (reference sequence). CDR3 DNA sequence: TGTGCCAGCGAAATTAGCGGGGGCCTCAATGAGCAGTTCTTC. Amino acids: CASEISGGLNEQFF.